This T cell receptor (beta chain) comes out of a study of blood T cell repertoires in COVID-19. Method: immunoSEQ multiplex PCR; TCRdb's copy keeps in-frame clones and lacks some. Found here are just over 300,000 clones, 90% of them singletons; the top ten hold 4% to 5.5%. V lost 8 bases to trimming and J lost 3 bases, with 11 bases between them. Looked up from germline, CDR1 is MNHEY and CDR2 is SMNVEV (reference sequence). This CDR3 has 13 residues. The V and J genes are TRBV27 and TRBJ1-3; perhaps TRBD1 as D (6 bases). Sequenced material: PBMCs or T cells enriched from blood (not recorded which). This clonotype was obtained from a young woman with acute COVID-19. CDR3 DNA: TGTGCCAGCGGAAGGACAGATGGAAACACCATATATTTT. Residues: CASGRTDGNTIYF.